The 31 T cell receptor beta chains presented below share a single source sample, sequenced in a study of T cell changes during pregnancy in multiple sclerosis. The repertoire was sequenced with immunoSEQ multiplex PCR; TCRdb's copy has only in-frame clones and lacks some. This sample has 40,000 or so clones, with roughly 84% found just once. The sequencing used CD8+ T cells from peripheral blood mononuclear cells, collected in the first trimester of pregnancy. These receptors were taken from a female donor with multiple sclerosis, enrolled in a pregnancy study.

The chain has TRBV6-6 and TRBJ2-5; TRBD2 agrees at 9 bases. CDR3 length: 15 residues. V lost 8 bases and J lost 1; bases outside the gene matches: 8. The V gene's germline CDR1 is MNHNY and CDR2 SVGAGI (reference sequence). The CDR3 spells CASHGSGGLQETQYF. CDR3 coding DNA: TGTGCCAGCCACGGGAGCGGGGGGCTCCAAGAGACCCAGTACTTC.

This clone was found once. The chain recombines TRBV4-3 with TRBJ2-7; D might be TRBD2 (5 bases). In germline, CDR1 is LGHNA, CDR2 YSLEER. Between the trimmed V and J ends, which lost 0 bases and 0 bases, there was a span of 9 bases. The CDR3 runs 15 residues. Here the CDR3 reads CASSQEQRTSYEQYF. In nucleotides, the CDR3 is TGCGCCAGCAGCCAAGAACAGCGGACCTCCTACGAGCAGTACTTC.

This chain uses TRBV6-4 with TRBJ2-2; 7 bases agree with TRBD1. In germline, CDR1 is MRHNA, CDR2 SNTAGT. Unmatched junction bases numbered 10, after V lost 3 bases and J lost 3 bases. CDR3 length: 17 residues. The CDR3 region has the DNA TGTGCCAGCAGTGATGGGGCAGGGGGTAGGGACACCGGGGAGCTGTTTTTT. Its translation is CASSDGAGGRDTGELFF.

The CDR3 here is CASSTRTGNTGELFF. The CDR3 DNA reads TGTGCCAGCAGCACGAGGACAGGGAACACCGGGGAGCTGTTTTTT. The J gene is TRBJ2-2, the V gene TRBV7-9, with 7 bases fitting TRBD1. Germline-derived CDR1 and CDR2 are SEHNR and FQNEAQ (reference sequence). This CDR3 contains 15 residues. After removal of 5 bases from V and 1 base from J, the junction contained 4 bases not matched to a gene. The full variable domain, with the rest looked up from reference TRBV7-9 and TRBJ2-2, is DTGVSQNPRHKITKRGQNVTFRCDPISEHNRLYWYRQTLGQGPEFLTYFQNEAQLEKSRLLSDRFSAERPKGSFSTLEIQRTEQGDSAMYLCASSTRTGNTGELFFGEGSRLTVL.

This clone has a count of ten or more. This sequence joins TRBV6-6 and TRBJ1-2; D is possibly TRBD1 (6 bases). This CDR3 region has 12 residues. Germline CDR1 MNHNY, CDR2 SVGAGI (reference sequence). Trimming cost V 4 bases and J 8 bases, with 11 bases left between them. The CDR3 sequence: CASSFPGDGYTF. Written as DNA, the CDR3 is TGTGCCAGCAGTTTCCCAGGGGACGGCTACACCTTC.

The chain employs TRBV6-5 and TRBJ1-2; 7 nucleotides agree with TRBD1. Trimming cost V 5 bases and J 6 bases; bases outside gene matches: 0. Germline V gene sequence: CDR1 MNHEY, CDR2 SVGAGI. The CDR3 is made up of 11 amino acids. The CDR3 spells CASSDRDGYTF. The CDR3 bases are TGTGCCAGCAGTGACAGGGATGGCTACACCTTC.

As DNA, the CDR3 is TGTGCCAGCAGTTTCTGGACAGACCTGAGGGATGGCTACACCTTC. Encoded protein: CASSFWTDLRDGYTF. The V gene is TRBV27, the J gene TRBJ1-2; D might be TRBD1 (6 bases). The CDR3 runs 15 residues. The V end lost 3 bases, the J end lost 6 bases, and 17 bases lay between the germline ends. Germline V CDR1 and CDR2: MNHEY, SMNVEV (reference sequence).

J is TRBJ1-2 and V is TRBV4-1; D possibly corresponds to TRBD1 (5 bases). The length of the CDR3 is 17 residues. Germline lookup yields CDR1 MGHRA and CDR2 YSYEKL. Trimming took 4 bases from V and 1 from J, leaving 19 bases between them. CDR3 DNA sequence: TGCGCCAGCAGCCCCGGGGGGTCACCGGGATTTAACTATGGCTACACCTTC. The encoded protein is CASSPGGSPGFNYGYTF.

This clone is classed as medium-sized. The V gene is TRBV6-4, the J gene TRBJ2-3; 7 positions agree with TRBD1. Germline CDR1 and CDR2: MRHNA and SNTAGT. The V segment lost 4 bases and the J segment 0 bases; nucleotides outside the gene matches: 4. The CDR3 is 15 residues long. The CDR3 DNA reads TGTGCCAGCAGTGCGGGACAGCAAAGCACAGATACGCAGTATTTT. As protein: CASSAGQQSTDTQYF.

The chain has TRBV2 and TRBJ1-5; a possible D gene is TRBD1 (5 bases). V lost 3 bases and J lost 6, with 12 bases in between. Germline V CDR1 and CDR2: SNHLY, FYNNEI. The CDR3 has 14 amino acids. The CDR3 sequence: CASSDNRGSQPQHF. The CDR3 coding sequence is TGTGCCAGCAGTGACAATAGGGGTTCTCAGCCCCAGCATTTT.

This sequence joins TRBV7-3 and TRBJ2-7; TRBD1 might be the D (5 bases). The CDR3 is made up of 12 amino acids. Trimming took 4 bases from V and 2 from J, leaving 6 bases between them. Looked up from germline, CDR1 is SGHTA and CDR2 is FQGTGA. Written as DNA, the CDR3 is TGTGCCAGCAGCTCGGACACCTACGAGCAGTACTTC. As protein: CASSSDTYEQYF.

V is TRBV19 and J is TRBJ1-5, with 8 bases that match TRBD1. CDR3 size: 15 residues. Looked up from germline, CDR1 is LNHDA and CDR2 is SQIVND (reference sequence). Trimming removed 3 bases from V and 2 bases from J; junction bases left unmatched: 3. DNA of the CDR3: TGTGCCAGTAGTATTCAGGGGGCGGGCAATCAGCCCCAGCATTTT. Its translation is CASSIQGAGNQPQHF. Based on the CDR3 plus reference TRBV19 and TRBJ1-5, the full variable domain is DGGITQSPKYLFRKEGQNVTLSCEQNLNHDAMYWYRQDPGQGLRLIYYSQIVNDFQKGDIAEGYSVSREKKESFPLTVTSAQKNPTAFYLCASSIQGAGNQPQHFGDGTRLSIL.

V gene TRBV30 combines with J gene TRBJ1-2, with D tentatively TRBD1 (5 bases). V was clipped by 1 base and J by 4 bases, with 22 bases between them. The CDR3 length is 17 residues. Germline V gene data show CDR1 as GTSNPN and CDR2 as SVGIG (reference sequence). The CDR3 loop is CAWSGDPLSRQGYGYTF. In DNA form, the CDR3 reads TGTGCCTGGAGTGGCGACCCTTTGTCACGGCAGGGCTATGGCTACACCTTC. Full variable domain (outside the CDR3, taken from reference TRBV30 and TRBJ1-2): SQTIHQWPATLVQPVGSPLSLECTVEGTSNPNLYWYRQAAGRGLQLLFYSVGIGQISSEVPQNLSASRPQDRQFILSSKKLLLSDSGFYLCAWSGDPLSRQGYGYTFGSGTRLTVV.

V is TRBV6-5 and J is TRBJ1-1; no reliable D call. The germline V gene encodes CDR1 MNHEY and CDR2 SVGAGI. V was trimmed by 4 bases and J by 1 base, leaving 7 bases between them. This CDR3 has 13 residues. CDR3 sequence reads: CASSWGGNTEAFF. CDR3 nucleotide sequence: TGTGCCAGCAGTTGGGGAGGGAACACTGAAGCTTTCTTT.

This sequence joins TRBV9 and TRBJ2-7; TRBD1 matches 8 bases. CDR1 is SGDLS and CDR2 is YYNGEE in the germline V gene. CDR3 size: 13 residues. The J segment lost 6 bases and the V segment lost 4 bases, leaving 6 bases of the junction unmatched. The CDR3 region is CASSIGQGLEQYF. The CDR3 DNA reads TGTGCCAGCAGCATCGGACAGGGCCTCGAGCAGTACTTC.

This sequence joins TRBV7-9 and TRBJ2-2; 8 bases are a match to TRBD2. This CDR3 contains 15 residues. V trimming: 11 bases; J trimming: 5 bases; junction bases outside the gene matches: 13. Germline V gene data show CDR1 as SEHNR and CDR2 as FQNEAQ (reference sequence). This CDR3 is CAPQGLAGRTGELFF. The CDR3 DNA is TGTGCCCCCCAGGGGCTAGCGGGCAGGACCGGGGAGCTGTTTTTT.

This clone has ten or more counts. The chain employs TRBV4-3 and TRBJ2-4; TRBD2 might be the D (6 bases). The CDR3 spans 13 residues. V lost 2 bases, J lost 8 bases, and 10 bases lay in between. CDR1 is LGHNA, CDR2 YSLEER, per germline. In nucleotides, the CDR3 is TGCGCCAGCAGCCAACCCGGGGGTGACATTCAGTACTTC. This codes for CASSQPGGDIQYF.

The chain carries TRBV5-1 and TRBJ1-1, with 7 bases matching TRBD1. The CDR3 length is 14 residues. From germline, CDR1 is SGHRS and CDR2 YFSETQ. Trimming took 5 bases from V and 4 from J; bases not matched to a gene: 8. CDR3 in amino acids: CASSSGQRATEAFF. The DNA of the CDR3 is TGCGCCAGCAGTTCGGGACAGAGAGCCACTGAAGCTTTCTTT.

This clone came up once. The CDR3 loop reads CASSLEQSYEQYF. The CDR3 nucleotides are TGTGCCAGCAGCTTGGAACAGTCCTACGAGCAGTACTTC. The chain is built from TRBV5-4 and TRBJ2-5; D is unresolved. The J call may be wrong; the DNA end is better matched by TRBJ2-7. The CDR3 sequence is 13 residues long. CDR1 is SGHNT and CDR2 is YYREEE in the germline V gene (reference sequence).

As regards this clone: At one boundary the junction diverges from the germline segment, which might be a read error. This sequence joins TRBV6-1 and TRBJ2-7; 7 bases are shared with TRBD1. Germline V gene data show CDR1 as MNHNS and CDR2 as SASEGT. The CDR3 is made up of 10 amino acids. The CDR3 sequence is CASSATGSIF. CDR3 in DNA: TGTGCCAGCAGTGCGACAGGGTCCATCTTC.

In this sample, this clone turned up once. The chain uses TRBV30 and TRBJ1-6, with a possible D match to TRBD1 (5 bases). The CDR3 has 15 amino acids. V dropped 0 bases and J dropped 4 bases, with 10 bases sitting between them. Looked up from germline, CDR1 is GTSNPN and CDR2 is SVGIG (reference sequence). The CDR3 coding sequence is TGTGCCTGGAGTGTTCTTGGGGCTTATAATTCACCCCTCCACTTT. It yields the protein CAWSVLGAYNSPLHF. The entire variable domain, with the rest obtained from reference TRBV30 and TRBJ1-6, is as follows: SQTIHQWPATLVQPVGSPLSLECTVEGTSNPNLYWYRQAAGRGLQLLFYSVGIGQISSEVPQNLSASRPQDRQFILSSKKLLLSDSGFYLCAWSVLGAYNSPLHFGNGTRLTVT.

The CDR3 reads CASSIRGIPYGYTF. CDR3 coding DNA: TGTGCCAGTAGTATAAGAGGTATTCCCTATGGCTACACCTTC. The genes are TRBV19 and TRBJ1-2; the D is unclear. Germline assignment: CDR1 LNHDA and CDR2 SQIVND (reference sequence). V lost 2 bases, J lost 4 bases, and 11 bases lay in between. The CDR3 totals 14 residues.

Turning to this clone: One end of the junction varies from germline; a read error may be responsible. CDR3 residues: CASSLPTGAYDEQFF. The DNA for the CDR3 is TGTGCCAGTAGCCTTCCAACAGGGGCCTACGATGAGCAGTTCTTC. The V gene is TRBV19, the J gene TRBJ2-1, with TRBD1 matching over 7 bases. Germline V gene data show CDR1 as LNHDA and CDR2 as SQIVND (reference sequence). The CDR3 is 15 residues long.

The chain links TRBV19 to TRBJ1-5, with a weak D call TRBD1 (6 bases). V lost 3 bases and J 3 bases, leaving 9 bases between the germline ends. There are 14 residues in the CDR3. CDR1 and CDR2 from the germline V gene are LNHDA and SQIVND (reference sequence). CDR3 sequence reads: CASSIWGPNQPQHF. DNA of the CDR3: TGTGCCAGTAGTATCTGGGGGCCCAATCAGCCCCAGCATTTT.

This chain connects TRBV19 to TRBJ1-1, with unresolved D. V was cut by 2 bases and J by 1 base, with 8 bases left in between. CDR1 and CDR2 (germline): LNHDA, SQIVND (reference sequence). This CDR3 comprises 14 residues. The CDR3 DNA reads as TGTGCCAGTAGTATAAGCTATGCGAACACTGAAGCTTTCTTT. Translation gives CASSISYANTEAFF.

V is TRBV29-1 and J is TRBJ2-7; tentatively, D is TRBD1 (5 bases). CDR3 length equals 18 residues. Germline CDR1 and CDR2: SQVTM and ANQGSEA. Trimming left V 1 base short and J 2 bases short, with 24 bases between. The CDR3: CSVEGAASSGLGAYEQYF. The DNA for the CDR3 is TGCAGCGTTGAAGGGGCGGCCAGCTCTGGGCTAGGGGCCTACGAGCAGTACTTC.

V usage is TRBV11-2 and J usage is TRBJ2-2, with 7 bases fitting TRBD2. The CDR3 spans 15 residues. Germline CDR1 and CDR2: SGHAT and FQNNGV. The trim removed 2 bases at V and 13 bases at J, leaving 13 bases unmatched. The CDR3 spells CASSLSPVAGEGLFF. In nucleotides, the CDR3 is TGTGCCAGCAGCTTATCCCCGGTGGCCGGGGAGGGGCTGTTTTTT.

J is TRBJ2-7 and V is TRBV15; 8 bases fit TRBD2. J gave up 3 bases and V 5 bases, and 6 bases lay outside the gene matches. The CDR3 consists of 14 residues. Germline lookup yields CDR1 LNHNV and CDR2 YYDKDF (reference sequence). CDR3 residues: CATSFSGESYEQYF. CDR3 sequence (DNA): TGTGCCACCAGCTTTAGCGGGGAAAGCTACGAGCAGTACTTC.

This chain connects TRBV7-9 to TRBJ1-5, with 9 bases fitting TRBD1. This CDR3 spans 16 amino acids. J gave up 7 bases and V 3 bases, and 10 bases lay outside the gene matches. Germline CDR1 is SEHNR and CDR2 is FQNEAQ (reference sequence). In DNA form, the CDR3 reads TGTGCCAGCAGCTTGTCCGGGACAGGGAGGAACCAGCCCCAGCATTTT. The encoded protein is CASSLSGTGRNQPQHF. The entire variable domain, with the rest obtained from reference TRBV7-9 and TRBJ1-5, is as follows: DTGVSQNPRHKITKRGQNVTFRCDPISEHNRLYWYRQTLGQGPEFLTYFQNEAQLEKSRLLSDRFSAERPKGSFSTLEIQRTEQGDSAMYLCASSLSGTGRNQPQHFGDGTRLSIL.

On this clone: The junction shows a germline mismatch at one end, possibly a read error. The rearrangement joins TRBV7-7 to TRBJ2-1, with 8 positions matching TRBD1. CDR1 and CDR2 from the germline V gene are SSHAT and FNYEAQ (reference sequence). This CDR3 is built from 15 residues. CDR3 region: CASSPTGESGNEQFF. As DNA, the CDR3 is TGTGCTAGCAGTCCGACAGGGGAAAGCGGTAATGAGCAGTTCTTC.

The chain joins TRBV9 to TRBJ2-7, with TRBD1 identical over 7 bases. CDR3 length: 15 residues. Per the germline V gene, CDR1 is SGDLS and CDR2 is YYNGEE. V lost 2 bases, J lost 1 base, and 6 bases stayed unmatched. This CDR3 is CASSVSGTASYEQYF. DNA for the CDR3: TGTGCCAGCAGCGTCTCCGGGACAGCTTCCTACGAGCAGTACTTC.